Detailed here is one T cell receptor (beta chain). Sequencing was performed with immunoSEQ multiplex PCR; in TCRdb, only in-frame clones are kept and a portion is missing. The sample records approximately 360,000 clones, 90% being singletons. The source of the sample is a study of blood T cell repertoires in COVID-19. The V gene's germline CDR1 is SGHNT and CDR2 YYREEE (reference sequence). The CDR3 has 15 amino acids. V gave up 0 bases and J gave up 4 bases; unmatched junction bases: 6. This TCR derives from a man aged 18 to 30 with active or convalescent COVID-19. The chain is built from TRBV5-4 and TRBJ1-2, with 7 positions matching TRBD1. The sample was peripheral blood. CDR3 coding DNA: TGTGCCAGCAGCTTGGAGAGGGGGCAGCTCTATGGCTACACCTTC. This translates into CASSLERGQLYGYTF.